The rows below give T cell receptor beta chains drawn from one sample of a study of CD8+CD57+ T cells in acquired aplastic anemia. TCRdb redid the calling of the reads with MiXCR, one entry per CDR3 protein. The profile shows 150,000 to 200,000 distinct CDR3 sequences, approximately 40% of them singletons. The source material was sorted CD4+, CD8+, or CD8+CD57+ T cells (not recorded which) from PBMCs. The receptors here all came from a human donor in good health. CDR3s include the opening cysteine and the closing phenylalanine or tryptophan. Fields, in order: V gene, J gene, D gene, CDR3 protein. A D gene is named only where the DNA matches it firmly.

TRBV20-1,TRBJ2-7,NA,CSATGDNSYEQYF
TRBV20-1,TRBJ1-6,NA,CSATSSYRSSYNSPLHF
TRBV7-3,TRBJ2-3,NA,CASSSQRTDTQYF
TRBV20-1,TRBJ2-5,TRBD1,CSASGVGTGKETQYF
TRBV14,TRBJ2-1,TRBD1,CASSQRQGSFSYNEQFF
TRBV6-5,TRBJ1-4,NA,CASSYKGAGANEKLFF
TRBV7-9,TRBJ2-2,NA,CASSLGRSNTGELFF
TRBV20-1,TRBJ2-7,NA,CSARSSGGSYEQYF
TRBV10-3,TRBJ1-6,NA,CAIQGQGNSSPLHF
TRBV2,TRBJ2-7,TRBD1,CASSEYPGGREQYF
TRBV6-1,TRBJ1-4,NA,CASSPGNEKLFF
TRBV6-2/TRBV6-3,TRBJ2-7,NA,CASSPWVTDSYEQYF
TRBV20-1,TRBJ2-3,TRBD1,CSASIRGRVDTQYF
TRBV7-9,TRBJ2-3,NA,CASTIAELTDTQYF
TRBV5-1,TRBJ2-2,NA,CASSLTGSPRTGELFF
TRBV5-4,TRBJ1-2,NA,CASSFFDRNYGYTF
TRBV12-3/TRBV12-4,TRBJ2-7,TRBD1,CASSLEGTASSYEQYF
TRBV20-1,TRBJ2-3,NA,CSARPARRATDTQYF
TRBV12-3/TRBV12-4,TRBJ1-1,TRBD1,CASGSGTVNTEAFF
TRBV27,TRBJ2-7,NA,CASSKRTYSYEQYF
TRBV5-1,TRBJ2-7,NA,CASSLIQGASGRRNEQYF
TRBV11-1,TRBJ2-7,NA,CASSWPEGETSYEQYF
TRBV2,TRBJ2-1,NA,CASKSVGGYNEQFF
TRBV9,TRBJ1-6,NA,CASSVHRLNSPLHF
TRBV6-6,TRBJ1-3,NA,CASNLSGNTIYF
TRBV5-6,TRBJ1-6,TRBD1,CASSPDRGRQNSPLHF
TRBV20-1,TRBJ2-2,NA,CSATSGELFF
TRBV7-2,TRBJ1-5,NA,CASSLGWREGQPQHF
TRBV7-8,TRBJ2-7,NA,CASSLRSCEQYF
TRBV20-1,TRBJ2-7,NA,CSASDATYEQYF
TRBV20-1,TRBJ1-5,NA,CSARDRGEAQPQHF
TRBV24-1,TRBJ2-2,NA,CATSGTGTYSTGELFF
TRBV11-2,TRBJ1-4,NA,CASSLQFATNEKLFF
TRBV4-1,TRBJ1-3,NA,CASSQESIWGMGTIYF
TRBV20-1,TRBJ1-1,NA,CSALQGGNTEAFF
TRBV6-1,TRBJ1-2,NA,CASRVDRNYGYTF
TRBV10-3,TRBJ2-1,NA,CAISTGNEQFF
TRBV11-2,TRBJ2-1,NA,CASSLSGNNEQFF
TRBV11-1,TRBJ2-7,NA,CARQAQGRLEQYF
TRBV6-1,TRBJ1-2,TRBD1,CASRARTGNRYGYTF
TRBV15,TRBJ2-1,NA,CATSRDWGGANEQFF
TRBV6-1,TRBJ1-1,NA,CASKHGDRVTNTEAFF
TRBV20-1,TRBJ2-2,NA,CSASSIREANTGELFF